The present T cell receptor beta chain was sequenced within a study of blood T cell repertoires in COVID-19. Overall study: The United States, Italy and Spain provided the acute and convalescent COVID-19 samples. In each case, the material was cDNA or gDNA derived from T cells, B-cell-depleted T cells, or PBMCs.

Source study methods: Estimation of nucleated cell counts was performed using reference gene primer amplification. Profiling relied on immunoSEQ multiplex PCR, and the TCRdb table lists in-frame clones only, not all of them. V, J and clone size were drawn from that table, and D and trimming were deduced from the DNA. The sample records more than 150,000 clones, 80% to 85% being singletons. The sample consisted of peripheral blood. The receptor was derived from a woman in her thirties with acute or convalescent COVID-19.

CDR3 coding DNA: TGCGCCAGCAGCTTAACAGGGGGCTCCGAGCAGTACTTC. Its protein is CASSLTGGSEQYF. V is TRBV5-1 and J is TRBJ2-7, with 9 bases fitting TRBD1. The V segment lost 2 bases and the J segment 6 bases; nucleotides outside the gene matches: 3. Germline V gene data show CDR1 as SGHRS and CDR2 as YFSETQ. The CDR3 length is 13 residues.